The 26 T cell receptor beta chains presented below share a single source sample, sequenced in a study of tumour-infiltrating T cells in Burkitt lymphoma. The data were produced by immunoSEQ multiplex PCR, yet TCRdb's version contains in-frame clones alone and is incomplete. The sample lists tens of thousands of clones, 30% to 40% occurring once. What was sequenced was tumor tissue. These receptors originate from a human donor with Burkitt lymphoma.

This clone has more than one count but fewer than ten. The rearrangement uses TRBV4-2 and TRBJ2-6; no clear D. Germline loops: CDR1 LGHNA, CDR2 YNFKEQ. The CDR3 is 14 amino acids. Between the trimmed V and J ends, which lost 6 bases and 4 bases, there was a span of 10 bases. The CDR3 reads CASSLIAGANVLTF. The CDR3 region has the DNA TGTGCCAGCAGTTTAATCGCGGGGGCCAACGTCCTGACTTTC.

The chain links TRBV6-5 to TRBJ2-1; D uncertain. Germline V gene data show CDR1 as MNHEY and CDR2 as SVGAGI. Trimming shortened V by 5 bases and J by 3 bases, and 5 bases separated the two germline ends. There are 12 residues in the CDR3. The CDR3 DNA follows: TGTGCCAGCAGTGGCAGCTACAATGAGCAGTTCTTC. Its translation is CASSGSYNEQFF.

The chain couples TRBV6-5 to TRBJ1-1; D is uncertain. The germline gives CDR1 MNHEY, CDR2 SVGAGI. V was clipped by 0 bases and J by 1 base, with 9 bases between them. The CDR3 loop spans 15 amino acids. The CDR3 loop reads CASSYSWHQNTEAFF. In DNA form, the CDR3 reads TGTGCCAGCAGTTACTCTTGGCATCAGAACACTGAAGCTTTCTTT.

This clone has more than one count but fewer than ten. This chain links TRBV20-1 with TRBJ1-3, with D hard to call. The CDR3 is made up of 11 amino acids. The V end was cut by 2 bases, the J end by 4 bases, with 3 bases between. Germline V lookup: CDR1 DFQATT, CDR2 SNEGSKA (reference sequence). The DNA of the CDR3 is TGCAGTGCTAGACACGGAAACACCATATATTTT. Residues: CSARHGNTIYF.

The rearrangement links TRBV2 to TRBJ1-1; 7 bases map to TRBD1. The CDR3 totals 14 residues. Losses at the gene ends were 5 bases for V and 11 bases for J; bases not matched to a gene: 14. Per the germline V gene, CDR1 is SNHLY and CDR2 is FYNNEI. The CDR3 loop reads CASSRQGSSAKAFF. In nucleotides, the CDR3 is TGTGCCAGCAGTCGACAGGGAAGCAGTGCCAAGGCTTTCTTT.

CDR3 in DNA: TGTGCCAGCTCACCCCGCCAGCGGGGGTCCCACAATGAGCAGTTCTTC. Translating it yields CASSPRQRGSHNEQFF. The J gene is TRBJ2-1, the V gene TRBV18, with TRBD2 matching over 8 bases. Germline CDR1 KGHSH, CDR2 LQKENI. The junction had 9 bases not matched to a gene; V was cut back by 3 bases and J by 5 bases. The CDR3 is 16 residues long.

The sample holds a few counts of this clone. The rearrangement uses TRBV5-1 and TRBJ1-1, with a weak D call TRBD1 (5 bases). V lost 1 base, J lost 4 bases, and 8 bases lay in between. In germline, CDR1 is SGHRS, CDR2 YFSETQ. The CDR3 covers 13 residues. The CDR3: CASSLWGTTEAFF. CDR3 DNA: TGCGCCAGCAGCTTGTGGGGGACCACTGAAGCTTTCTTT.

The J gene is TRBJ2-5, the V gene TRBV4-3, with 7 bases fitting TRBD2. Germline V lookup: CDR1 LGHNA, CDR2 YSLEER. The CDR3 loop spans 17 amino acids. V was clipped by 0 bases and J by 2 bases; unmatched bases: 9. CDR3 loop: CASSQDKGSSGQETQYF. The CDR3, as DNA: TGCGCCAGCAGCCAAGATAAGGGGTCTAGCGGACAAGAGACCCAGTACTTC.

This clone was seen only a few times. The chain has TRBV15 and TRBJ2-1; D tentatively reads TRBD1 or TRBD2 (5 bases each). CDR1 is LNHNV and CDR2 is YYDKDF in the germline V gene (reference sequence). This CDR3 has 14 residues. V was trimmed by 4 bases and J by 2 bases, leaving 9 bases between them. CDR3 DNA: TGTGCCACCAGCAACCCGGGGCCCTACAATGAGCAGTTCTTC. It translates to CATSNPGPYNEQFF.

This clone was counted a few times. The CDR3 sequence is CASSPTTGGGEKLFF. The CDR3 DNA sequence: TGTGCCAGCAGTCCCACGACAGGGGGCGGTGAAAAACTGTTTTTT. The rearrangement uses TRBV6-6 and TRBJ1-4; 10 nucleotides align to TRBD1. This CDR3 has 15 amino acids. From germline, CDR1 is MNHNY and CDR2 SVGAGI (reference sequence). Germline trimming cut 5 bases from V and 7 bases from J; bases unmatched to any gene: 7.

V is TRBV29-1 and J is TRBJ2-1, with a weak D call TRBD1 (6 bases). This CDR3 contains 9 residues. CDR1 and CDR2 from the germline V gene are SQVTM and ANQGSEA. Trimming stripped 3 bases from V and 15 bases from J, with 9 bases between. CDR3 in amino acids: CSVDRGLFF. CDR3 DNA: TGCAGCGTTGATAGGGGGTTGTTCTTC.

Details on this clone: In the same sample, other DNA sequences code for this CDR3. This chain uses TRBV4-1 with TRBJ1-2; D gene uncertain. The CDR3 runs 13 residues. V lost 4 bases, J lost 2 bases, and 8 bases lay in between. Per germline, CDR1 MGHRA and CDR2 YSYEKL. The DNA for the CDR3 is TGCGCCAGCAGCCCCGGACTGAACTATGGCTACACCTTC. It translates to CASSPGLNYGYTF.

This clone came up a few times. The chain links TRBV5-1 to TRBJ1-1, with 12 bases aligning to TRBD1. This CDR3 has 17 amino acids. V lost 2 bases, J lost 5 bases, and 10 bases stayed unmatched. Germline CDR1 and CDR2: SGHRS and YFSETQ. DNA for the CDR3: TGCGCCAGCAGCTTATCCCCCGGGACAGGGGGCAGGACTGAAGCTTTCTTT. Translating gives CASSLSPGTGGRTEAFF. The variable domain in full, completed from reference TRBV5-1 and TRBJ1-1, reads KAGVTQTPRYLIKTRGQQVTLSCSPISGHRSVSWYQQTPGQGLQFLFEYFSETQRNKGNFPGRFSGRQFSNSRSEMNVSTLELGDSALYLCASSLSPGTGGRTEAFFGQGTRLTVV.

The rearrangement uses TRBV5-1 and TRBJ2-6; TRBD1 might be the D (6 bases). Germline V gene data show CDR1 as SGHRS and CDR2 as YFSETQ. This CDR3 has 15 amino acids. Trimming cost V 7 bases and J 0 bases, with 11 bases left between them. CDR3 protein: CASAWTVSGANVLTF. The CDR3 nucleotides read TGCGCCAGCGCCTGGACAGTCTCTGGGGCCAACGTCCTGACTTTC.

In its sample, this clone was seen a few times. The chain carries TRBV5-1 and TRBJ1-5; tentative D call: TRBD1 (5 bases). The CDR3 is 16 residues long. The germline gives CDR1 SGHRS, CDR2 YFSETQ. Trimming shortened V by 4 bases and J by 6 bases, and 20 bases separated the two germline ends. CDR3: CASSPSNVFGGQPQHF. DNA for the CDR3: TGCGCCAGCAGCCCATCGAACGTGTTCGGGGGTCAGCCCCAGCATTTT. Filled out from reference TRBV5-1 and TRBJ1-5, the complete variable domain reads KAGVTQTPRYLIKTRGQQVTLSCSPISGHRSVSWYQQTPGQGLQFLFEYFSETQRNKGNFPGRFSGRQFSNSRSEMNVSTLELGDSALYLCASSPSNVFGGQPQHFGDGTRLSIL.

V gene TRBV7-2 combines with J gene TRBJ1-3, with D maybe TRBD1 (5 bases). The V and J ends lost 1 base and 6 bases respectively, with 10 bases between them. The CDR3 extends over 14 amino acids. CDR1 SGHTA and CDR2 FQGNSA come from the germline V gene. CDR3 in amino acids: CASSLGQIQNTIYF. CDR3 nucleotide sequence: TGTGCCAGCAGCTTAGGACAGATTCAAAACACCATATATTTT. Full variable domain (rest looked up from reference TRBV7-2 and TRBJ1-3): GAGVSQSPSNKVTEKGKDVELRCDPISGHTALYWYRQSLGQGLEFLIYFQGNSAPDKSGLPSDRFSAERTGGSVSTLTIQRTQQEDSAVYLCASSLGQIQNTIYFGEGSWLTVV.

V gene TRBV4-3 combines with J gene TRBJ1-4; possible D gene TRBD1, 5 bases. The CDR3 is 17 amino acids. Trimming took off 1 base at V and 7 bases at J, with 19 bases between the two ends. Germline values: CDR1 LGHNA, CDR2 YSLEER. This CDR3 is CASSQGEWGIFVEKLFF. In nucleotides, the CDR3 is TGCGCCAGCAGCCAAGGAGAATGGGGGATTTTTGTTGAAAAACTGTTTTTT.

This clone was counted only a few times. This chain links TRBV5-4 with TRBJ2-7; the D gene is possibly TRBD1 (6 bases). Germline values: CDR1 SGHNT, CDR2 YYREEE (reference sequence). CDR3 length equals 14 residues. Trimming shortened V by 0 bases and J by 8 bases, and 15 bases separated the two germline ends. The CDR3 bases are TGTGCCAGCAGCTTGGACAGGGCCGCAAGGAAGCAGTACTTC. It yields the protein CASSLDRAARKQYF. Full variable domain (outside the CDR3, taken from reference TRBV5-4 and TRBJ2-7): ETGVTQSPTHLIKTRGQQVTLRCSSQSGHNTVSWYQQALGQGPQFIFQYYREEENGRGNFPPRFSGLQFPNYSSELNVNALELDDSALYLCASSLDRAARKQYFGPGTRLTVT.

The gene calls are TRBV7-9 and TRBJ1-3; D gene ambiguous. In germline, CDR1 is SEHNR, CDR2 FQNEAQ (reference sequence). Trimming cost V 2 bases and J 3 bases, with 11 bases left between them. This CDR3 has 15 amino acids. CDR3 coding DNA: TGTGCCAGCAGCTTAAGCACACTACTTGGAAACACCATATATTTT. Translated: CASSLSTLLGNTIYF. Drawing the rest from reference TRBV7-9 and TRBJ1-3, the complete variable domain is DTGVSQNPRHKITKRGQNVTFRCDPISEHNRLYWYRQTLGQGPEFLTYFQNEAQLEKSRLLSDRFSAERPKGSFSTLEIQRTEQGDSAMYLCASSLSTLLGNTIYFGEGSWLTVV.

V and J are TRBV6-1 and TRBJ1-6; possible D gene TRBD1, 5 bases. V dropped 11 bases and J dropped 10 bases, with 18 bases sitting between them. Germline loops: CDR1 MNHNS, CDR2 SASEGT. The length of the CDR3 is 13 residues. The chain's CDR3 is CAGRRDPKSPLHF. DNA for the CDR3: TGTGCCGGTAGAAGGGACCCTAAATCACCCCTCCACTTT.

This clone appeared a few times. V is TRBV7-9 and J is TRBJ2-1; possibly TRBD1 or TRBD2 for D (6 bases each). CDR3 length: 15 amino acids. Germline CDR1 reads SEHNR; CDR2 reads FQNEAQ (reference sequence). V gave up 3 bases and J gave up 7 bases, with 16 bases separating them. The CDR3 DNA reads TGTGCCAGCAGCTTGTACGCTGGGGGGCTTAATGAGCAGTTCTTC. Translation gives CASSLYAGGLNEQFF.

This chain uses TRBV5-6 with TRBJ1-6, with D tentatively TRBD1 (5 bases). The V end lost 0 bases, the J end lost 10 bases, and 5 bases lay between the germline ends. Germline V CDR1 and CDR2: SGHDT, YYEEEE. The CDR3 has 12 amino acids. CDR3 sequence reads: CASSLDRSPLHF. The CDR3 coding sequence is TGTGCCAGCAGCTTGGACAGGTCACCCCTCCACTTT. The full variable domain, with the rest looked up from reference TRBV5-6 and TRBJ1-6, is DAGVTQSPTHLIKTRGQQVTLRCSPKSGHDTVSWYQQALGQGPQFIFQYYEEEERQRGNFPDRFSGHQFPNYSSELNVNALLLGDSALYLCASSLDRSPLHFGNGTRLTVT.

This clone was seen a handful of times. The chain is built from TRBV15 and TRBJ1-2; the D is unclear. The ends were cut back, 5 bases at V and 3 bases at J, with 13 bases in the middle. This CDR3 contains 14 residues. Germline CDR1 LNHNV, CDR2 YYDKDF (reference sequence). CDR3 sequence (DNA): TGTGCCACCAGCCAAGGAAACGATTACTATGGCTACACCTTC. Protein product: CATSQGNDYYGYTF.

This clone was observed a few times. The chain recombines TRBV9 with TRBJ1-5, with D uncertain. V was pared by 1 base and J by 2 bases, with 4 bases between. The CDR3 is 13 residues long. CDR1 is SGDLS and CDR2 is YYNGEE in the germline V gene. The CDR3 DNA follows: TGTGCCAGCAGCGTAAGGGGCAATCAGCCCCAGCATTTT. Translating it yields CASSVRGNQPQHF.

This chain joins TRBV5-5 and TRBJ1-1; the D is unclear. The V gene lost 5 bases and the J gene lost 0 bases, with 11 bases spanning the gap. CDR1 and CDR2 (germline): SGHKS, YYEKEE (reference sequence). The CDR3 is 14 amino acids. The DNA of the CDR3 is TGTGCCAGCAGAACCGGACGGATGAACACTGAAGCTTTCTTT. Amino acid sequence: CASRTGRMNTEAFF.

This chain joins TRBV19 and TRBJ1-2; D may be TRBD1 (6 bases). Trimming pared 6 bases from V and 3 bases from J, leaving 11 bases between. Per germline, CDR1 LNHDA and CDR2 SQIVND (reference sequence). This CDR3 has 13 amino acids. The DNA of the CDR3 is TGTGCCAGTAGGCAGGGGCCTGACTATGGCTACACCTTC. It specifies CASRQGPDYGYTF.